The 30 T cell receptor beta chains below all came from one sample that was sequenced in a study of cytomegalovirus exposure and HLA in healthy donors. Both 60 Vbeta primers and 13 Jbeta primers went into the PCR. Produced via immunoSEQ multiplex PCR; TCRdb's table is partial and in-frame only. The sample consists of some 120,000 clones, 80% to 85% of them appearing once. Sequenced material: PBMCs. All receptors derive from a woman aged 30 to 39 in good health and CMV-seronegative.

DNA for the CDR3: TGTGCCAGCTCACCACGGGGGCAGGGGGAGACCCAGTACTTC. Translation gives CASSPRGQGETQYF. The chain uses TRBV18 and TRBJ2-5, with D perhaps TRBD1 (6 bases). V dropped 1 base and J dropped 5 bases, with 11 bases sitting between them. The CDR3 contains 14 residues. Germline V gene sequence: CDR1 KGHSH, CDR2 LQKENI.

This clone showed up just a few times. J is TRBJ2-7 and V is TRBV25-1, with 11 bases fitting TRBD1. Germline V gene sequence: CDR1 MGHDK, CDR2 SYGVNS. The CDR3 is made up of 15 amino acids. V was pared by 8 bases and J by 7 bases, with 13 bases of the junction left unmatched. CDR3 sequence: CASGEGGTGGVEQYF. Here the CDR3 DNA reads TGTGCCAGCGGGGAGGGTGGGACAGGGGGAGTGGAGCAGTACTTC.

The V call is TRBV30, the J call TRBJ1-6; D perhaps matches TRBD1 (5 bases). CDR1 is GTSNPN and CDR2 is SVGIG in the germline V gene (reference sequence). This CDR3 spans 14 amino acids. V lost 0 bases, J lost 4 bases, and 7 bases lay in between. The CDR3 region is CAWSVPGYNSPLHF. The CDR3 DNA reads as TGTGCCTGGAGTGTACCAGGGTATAATTCACCCCTCCACTTT.

The rearrangement joins TRBV7-2 to TRBJ2-7, with D possibly TRBD2 on 6 matching bases. CDR1 and CDR2 from the germline V gene are SGHTA and FQGNSA. The CDR3 has 15 residues. Trimming cost V 3 bases and J 7 bases, with 19 bases left between them. The CDR3 nucleotides read TGTGCCAGCAGCTTTACTGGCGGGATGACGTGGGAGCAGTACTTC. As protein: CASSFTGGMTWEQYF.

J is TRBJ1-6 and V is TRBV6-1; D gene uncertain. The CDR3 consists of 15 residues. With 8 bases removed from V and 3 bases from J, the gap between germline ends came to 14 bases. Germline loops: CDR1 MNHNS, CDR2 SASEGT. CDR3 amino acids: CASHPGSNYNSPLHF. The DNA of the CDR3 is TGTGCCAGCCATCCGGGGAGTAACTATAATTCACCCCTCCACTTT.

The chain links TRBV11-2 to TRBJ2-1; D not resolved. The CDR3 covers 16 residues. Per the germline V gene, CDR1 is SGHAT and CDR2 is FQNNGV. Trimming took off 5 bases at V and 0 bases at J, with 14 bases between the two ends. CDR3 loop: CASSTTPTSSYNEQFF. The DNA of the CDR3 is TGTGCCAGCAGCACGACACCAACAAGCTCCTACAATGAGCAGTTCTTC.

This sequence joins TRBV30 and TRBJ1-1; D remains unclear. The CDR3 is 13 residues long. Between the trimmed V and J ends, which lost 3 bases and 1 base, there was a span of 9 bases. Germline-derived CDR1 and CDR2 are GTSNPN and SVGIG (reference sequence). The chain's CDR3 is CAWSSTGNTEAFF. CDR3 in DNA: TGTGCCTGGAGCTCAACGGGGAACACTGAAGCTTTCTTT.

This clone was seen only a few times. The genes are TRBV5-1 and TRBJ1-2, with TRBD1 identical over 8 bases. V shed 4 bases and J 5 bases; nucleotides not matched to a gene: 10. Looked up from germline, CDR1 is SGHRS and CDR2 is YFSETQ. CDR3 length: 15 amino acids. The CDR3 sequence: CASSPGTGSSYGYTF. The CDR3 nucleotides are TGCGCCAGCAGCCCGGGGACAGGTTCTTCATATGGCTACACCTTC.

The chain links TRBV5-1 to TRBJ2-1, with D perhaps TRBD2 (5 bases). V lost 2 bases and J lost 2, with 8 bases in between. The germline CDR1 and CDR2 sequences are SGHRS and YFSETQ. CDR3 size: 14 residues. The chain's CDR3 is CASSLADPYNEQFF. The CDR3 DNA reads TGCGCCAGCAGCTTAGCGGACCCCTACAATGAGCAGTTCTTC.

Only a few counts were recorded for this clone. The chain is built from TRBV6-1 and TRBJ1-5; 7 bases agree with TRBD1. The CDR3 has 15 amino acids. Germline V CDR1 and CDR2: MNHNS, SASEGT. The trim removed 1 base at V and 6 bases at J, leaving 6 bases unmatched. As DNA, the CDR3 is TGTGCCAGCAGTGAAGAGTTAGGGGGCACTCAGCCCCAGCATTTT. Translated, it gives CASSEELGGTQPQHF.

The rearrangement joins TRBV15 to TRBJ1-5, with TRBD1 identical over 9 bases. The CDR3 runs to 19 residues. V was clipped by 11 bases and J by 0 bases; unmatched bases: 20. The V gene's germline CDR1 is LNHNV and CDR2 YYDKDF (reference sequence). This CDR3 reads CAPKGWTGERGYSNQPQHF. The CDR3 DNA follows: TGTGCCCCCAAGGGGTGGACAGGGGAGCGTGGTTATAGCAATCAGCCCCAGCATTTT. The full variable domain, completed using reference TRBV15 and TRBJ1-5, is DAMVIQNPRYQVTQFGKPVTLSCSQTLNHNVMYWYQQKSSQAPKLLFHYYDKDFNNEADTPDNFQSRRPNTSFCFLDIRSPGLGDTAMYLCAPKGWTGERGYSNQPQHFGDGTRLSIL.

The chain combines TRBV2 with TRBJ2-5; 10 bases match TRBD2. CDR1 is SNHLY, CDR2 FYNNEI, per germline. J was trimmed by 5 bases and V by 7 bases; bases with no gene match: 4. This CDR3 is 13 amino acids long. The CDR3 region is CASMDSGRETQYF. The DNA of the CDR3 is TGTGCCAGCATGGATAGCGGGAGGGAGACCCAGTACTTC.

The genes are TRBV19 and TRBJ2-2; 12 nucleotides align to TRBD2. The CDR3 length is 18 residues. Germline V gene lookup returns CDR1 LNHDA and CDR2 SQIVND (reference sequence). Unmatched junction bases numbered 12, after V lost 3 bases and J lost 7 bases. The CDR3 DNA reads as TGTGCCAGTAGTATGGGGGATTCTAGCGGGAGGGCCATCGGGGAGCTGTTTTTT. Translation gives CASSMGDSSGRAIGELFF.

Of note for this clone: The same CDR3 also results from other DNA sequences found in this sample. The chain joins TRBV19 to TRBJ1-1; unclear D gene. Germline loops: CDR1 LNHDA, CDR2 SQIVND (reference sequence). V gave up 7 bases and J gave up 1 base, with 7 bases separating them. The CDR3 length is 12 residues. Written as DNA, the CDR3 is TGTGCCAGTACTCGGGGGAACACTGAAGCTTTCTTT. Translating gives CASTRGNTEAFF.

The chain couples TRBV9 to TRBJ1-6; 7 bases fit TRBD1. The CDR3 extends over 16 amino acids. The junction had 2 bases not matched to a gene; V was cut back by 0 bases and J by 2 bases. Per the germline V gene, CDR1 is SGDLS and CDR2 is YYNGEE. The CDR3 DNA is TGTGCCAGCAGCGTAGGACAGGGAGCCTATAATTCACCCCTCCACTTT. It specifies CASSVGQGAYNSPLHF. Drawing the rest from reference TRBV9 and TRBJ1-6, the complete variable domain is DSGVTQTPKHLITATGQRVTLRCSPRSGDLSVYWYQQSLDQGLQFLIQYYNGEERAKGNILERFSAQQFPDLHSELNLSSLELGDSALYFCASSVGQGAYNSPLHFGNGTRLTVT.

This clone came up a few times. The chain couples TRBV30 to TRBJ1-5, with D tentatively TRBD1 (6 bases). The CDR3 is made up of 15 amino acids. Looked up from germline, CDR1 is GTSNPN and CDR2 is SVGIG (reference sequence). Trimming stripped 4 bases from V and 5 bases from J, with 18 bases between. DNA for the CDR3: TGTGCCTGGATCACAGGGATCGATATGGATCAGCCCCAGCATTTT. Translation gives CAWITGIDMDQPQHF.

The rearrangement joins TRBV27 to TRBJ1-5; D remains ambiguous. Germline CDR1 and CDR2: MNHEY and SMNVEV (reference sequence). V lost 5 bases and J lost 6, with 11 bases in between. CDR3 length: 13 amino acids. In nucleotides, the CDR3 is TGTGCCAGCAGTCTCGCCGGGGTTCAGCCCCAGCATTTT. Encoded protein: CASSLAGVQPQHF.

The chain recombines TRBV19 with TRBJ1-2; tentative D call: TRBD1 (5 bases). The CDR3 length is 13 residues. Trimming took off 1 base at V and 3 bases at J, with 6 bases between the two ends. Germline CDR1 LNHDA, CDR2 SQIVND (reference sequence). The CDR3 sequence: CASSIVTDYGYTF. The CDR3 region has the DNA TGTGCCAGTAGTATAGTGACAGACTATGGCTACACCTTC. Full variable domain (remainder filled in from reference TRBV19 and TRBJ1-2): DGGITQSPKYLFRKEGQNVTLSCEQNLNHDAMYWYRQDPGQGLRLIYYSQIVNDFQKGDIAEGYSVSREKKESFPLTVTSAQKNPTAFYLCASSIVTDYGYTFGSGTRLTVV.

The chain employs TRBV30 and TRBJ1-5; D is undetermined. The CDR3 is 13 amino acids. Trimming cost V 2 bases and J 0 bases, with 5 bases left between them. In germline, CDR1 is GTSNPN, CDR2 SVGIG (reference sequence). CDR3 DNA sequence: TGTGCCTGGAGTATACATAGCAATCAGCCCCAGCATTTT. The encoded protein is CAWSIHSNQPQHF. Full variable domain (outside the CDR3, taken from reference TRBV30 and TRBJ1-5): SQTIHQWPATLVQPVGSPLSLECTVEGTSNPNLYWYRQAAGRGLQLLFYSVGIGQISSEVPQNLSASRPQDRQFILSSKKLLLSDSGFYLCAWSIHSNQPQHFGDGTRLSIL.

V gene TRBV7-8 combines with J gene TRBJ2-7; no clear D gene. Trimming removed 5 bases at V and 4 bases at J, with 18 bases between. Germline loops: CDR1 SGHVS, CDR2 FQNEAQ. The CDR3 sequence is 15 residues long. The CDR3 DNA reads TGTGCCAGCAGCCCCTTGCTTGAACCGGGTTACGAGCAGTACTTC. Its translation: CASSPLLEPGYEQYF.

The chain employs TRBV10-2 and TRBJ1-2; TRBD1 matches 9 bases. Germline CDR1 reads WSHSY; CDR2 reads SAAADI. The CDR3 contains 13 residues. The ends lost 8 bases at V and 6 bases at J; junction bases unmatched: 7. DNA of the CDR3: TGCGCCAGCGGGCGGGACAGGGAGAATGGCTACACCTTC. It translates to CASGRDRENGYTF.

Only one count was recorded for this clone. The sample carries other DNA sequences with the same CDR3. The chain has TRBV7-2 and TRBJ2-1; no definite D call. Germline CDR1 SGHTA, CDR2 FQGNSA. Between the trimmed V and J ends, which lost 8 bases and 4 bases, there was a span of 9 bases. The CDR3 runs 12 residues. CDR3 protein: CASRYSYNEQFF. The DNA for the CDR3 is TGTGCCAGCCGCTACAGTTACAATGAGCAGTTCTTC.

The rearrangement uses TRBV6-5 and TRBJ1-2, with D possibly being TRBD1 (5 bases). Germline CDR1 is MNHEY and CDR2 is SVGAGI. V was shortened by 1 base and J by 3 bases, with 12 bases between the two germline ends. The CDR3 totals 15 residues. The CDR3 DNA reads TGTGCCAGCAGTTACTATCCGCAGGGATACTATGGCTACACCTTC. The encoded protein is CASSYYPQGYYGYTF.

The chain combines TRBV2 with TRBJ2-1; 7 bases match TRBD2. Germline trimming cut 1 base from V and 1 base from J; bases unmatched to any gene: 10. CDR1 and CDR2 from the germline V gene are SNHLY and FYNNEI. The CDR3 contains 18 residues. CDR3 coding DNA: TGTGCCAGCAGTGAAGTAGGGGTAGCGGGTTTGTCCTACAATGAGCAGTTCTTC. Protein product: CASSEVGVAGLSYNEQFF.

The sample holds one count of this clone. This chain links TRBV27 with TRBJ1-4; maybe TRBD1 (6 bases). There are 16 residues in the CDR3. The V gene lost 5 bases and the J gene lost 0 bases, with 13 bases spanning the gap. Germline assignment: CDR1 MNHEY and CDR2 SMNVEV (reference sequence). CDR3 in DNA: TGTGCCAGCAGTACCAACAGGGTAACAACTAATGAAAAACTGTTTTTT. It is translated as CASSTNRVTTNEKLFF.

A word on this clone: This specimen includes other DNA sequences encoding the same CDR3. The V gene is TRBV11-2, the J gene TRBJ2-7; D gene unclear. Germline CDR1 reads SGHAT; CDR2 reads FQNNGV. CDR3 length equals 15 residues. V was pared by 1 base and J by 0 bases, with 10 bases between. The CDR3 reads CASSLVVTSSYEQYF. The CDR3 DNA is TGTGCCAGCAGCTTAGTTGTCACCAGCTCCTACGAGCAGTACTTC.

This clone was seen a handful of times. The sample holds other DNA sequences that translate to the same CDR3. This rearrangement joins TRBV19 to TRBJ1-5; 8 nucleotides align to TRBD1. CDR3 size: 13 residues. The germline CDR1 and CDR2 sequences are LNHDA and SQIVND (reference sequence). V lost 6 bases, J lost 2 bases, and 0 bases stayed unmatched. The CDR3 reads CASRDRGNQPQHF. The DNA for the CDR3 is TGTGCCAGTAGGGACAGGGGCAATCAGCCCCAGCATTTT.

The gene calls are TRBV27 and TRBJ2-5, with D maybe TRBD2 (6 bases). Trimming shortened V by 3 bases and J by 5 bases, and 10 bases separated the two germline ends. This CDR3 has 13 residues. The germline V gene encodes CDR1 MNHEY and CDR2 SMNVEV (reference sequence). CDR3 in amino acids: CASSFLAAETQYF. CDR3 nucleotide sequence: TGTGCCAGCAGTTTCTTAGCGGCGGAGACCCAGTACTTC.

The chain recombines TRBV7-8 with TRBJ2-1, with a weak D call TRBD2 (6 bases). The V end was cut by 1 base, the J end by 8 bases, with 18 bases between. CDR3 size: 16 residues. Germline V gene sequence: CDR1 SGHVS, CDR2 FQNEAQ. CDR3 nucleotide sequence: TGTGCCAGCAGCTTAGTAGCGGCAGGGCTTTCGCATGAGCAGTTCTTC. Protein sequence: CASSLVAAGLSHEQFF. Full variable domain (rest looked up from reference TRBV7-8 and TRBJ2-1): GAGVSQSPRYKVAKRGQDVALRCDPISGHVSLFWYQQALGQGPEFLTYFQNEAQLDKSGLPSDRFFAERPEGSVSTLKIQRTQQEDSAVYLCASSLVAAGLSHEQFFGPGTRLTVL.

As for this clone: One junction end disagrees with the germline gene, perhaps due to a read error. CDR3 amino acids: CASSLLAGAGTDTQYF. Here the CDR3 DNA reads TGTGCTAGCAGCTTGCTAGCGGGAGCTGGAACAGATACGCAGTATTTT. This chain uses TRBV7-7 with TRBJ2-3, with 10 bases matching TRBD2. The CDR3 has 16 residues. CDR1 and CDR2 from the germline V gene are SSHAT and FNYEAQ (reference sequence). The full variable domain, in which reference TRBV7-7 and TRBJ2-3 provide the parts outside the CDR3, is GAGVSQSPRYKVTKRGQDVTLRCDPISSHATLYWYQQALGQGPEFLTYFNYEAQPDKSGLPSDRFSAERPEGSISTLTIQRTEQRDSAMYRCASSLLAGAGTDTQYFGPGTRLTVL.